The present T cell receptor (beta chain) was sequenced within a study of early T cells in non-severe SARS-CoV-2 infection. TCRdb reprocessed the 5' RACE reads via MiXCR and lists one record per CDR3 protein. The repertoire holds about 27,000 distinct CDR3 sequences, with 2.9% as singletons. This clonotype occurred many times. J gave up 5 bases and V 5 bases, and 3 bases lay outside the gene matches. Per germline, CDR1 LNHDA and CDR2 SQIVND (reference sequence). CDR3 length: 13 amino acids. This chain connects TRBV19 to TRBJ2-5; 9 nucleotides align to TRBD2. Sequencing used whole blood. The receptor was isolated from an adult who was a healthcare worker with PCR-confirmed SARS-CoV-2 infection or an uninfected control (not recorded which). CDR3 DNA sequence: TGTGCCAGTAGTCCAGGACTAGCGGAGACCCAGTACTTC. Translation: CASSPGLAETQYF.